Listed below are T cell receptor beta chains from one sample, sequenced in a study of glioma-infiltrating T cells after dendritic cell vaccination. Only in-frame clones appear in the TCRdb table, and some are missing; sequencing was by immunoSEQ multiplex PCR. The repertoire holds 65,000 or so clones, roughly 86% seen once, with approximately 10% in the top ten. The input for sequencing was blood, taken after dendritic cell vaccination. Receptor source: a human donor with glioblastoma. CDR3s include the opening cysteine and the closing phenylalanine or tryptophan. A D gene is named only where the DNA matches it firmly. Clone size is stated in some rows and not others, as once, few, many or a class when expanded.

TRBV7-8	TRBD1	TRBJ1-1	.	TGTGCCAGCAGCTCGGGACAGGGGTTGAACACTGAAGCTTTCTTT	CASSSGQGLNTEAFF
TRBV7-9	.	TRBJ1-1	few	TGTGCCAGCAGCCAACAGGGCCCTGAAGCTTTCTTT	CASSQQGPEAFF
TRBV5-4	.	TRBJ2-2	.	TGTGCCAGCAGCCCGCCGGGACTTAACACCGGGGAGCTGTTTTTT	CASSPPGLNTGELFF
TRBV5-5	TRBD2	TRBJ2-2	.	TGTGCCAGCAGCTTGGGAGTCTTGGCTAGCGGGGGGGCTACCGGGGAGCTGTTTTTT	CASSLGVLASGGATGELFF
TRBV4-1	.	TRBJ2-5	.	TGCGCCAGCAGCCAAGCGGACAGAAGGCAAGAGACCCAGTACTTC	CASSQADRRQETQYF
TRBV9	TRBD1	TRBJ1-2	.	TGTGCCAGCAGCGTAGGACAGGGTGGCACGACTACTAGAGGCTACACCTTC	CASSVGQGGTTTRGYTF
TRBV4-1	.	TRBJ2-7	.	TGCGCCAGCAGCCAACAAACAGGATACGAGCAGTACTTC	CASSQQTGYEQYF
TRBV19	.	TRBJ1-2	.	TGTGCCAGTAGCCCGACGGGACTTTATGGCTACACCTTC	CASSPTGLYGYTF
TRBV11-2	.	TRBJ2-7	.	TGTGCCAGCAGCTTAGGTCGCGTCTCCTACGAGCAGTACTTC	CASSLGRVSYEQYF
TRBV6-5	.	TRBJ1-6	.	TGTGCCAGCACCGACGGACTATCGGGTAATTCACCCCTCCACTTT	CASTDGLSGNSPLHF
TRBV19	.	TRBJ2-3	.	TGTGCCAGTAGTGCCGACTATGCGACGCAGTATTTT	CASSADYATQYF
TRBV27	.	TRBJ2-1	.	TGTGCCAGCTCCCACGGTAGGGAGAGGGAGCAGTTCTTC	CASSHGREREQFF
TRBV7-2	.	TRBJ2-5	.	TGTGCCAGCAGCTTTCAGGGGAGTGAGACCCAGTACTTC	CASSFQGSETQYF
TRBV20-1	.	TRBJ1-2	.	TGCAGTGCTATAGGGGCCTATGGCTACACCTTC	CSAIGAYGYTF
TRBV27	.	TRBJ2-6	few	TGTGCCAGCAGTTTATTAGAGCCTGGGGCCAACGTCCTGACTTTC	CASSLLEPGANVLTF
TRBV30	.	TRBJ2-3	once	TGTGCCTGGAGTGTACGGCAGGGGGGAGATACGCAGTATTTT	CAWSVRQGGDTQYF
TRBV7-9	TRBD1	TRBJ2-7	few	TGTGCCAGCAGCCAGGGGGCGGTCTCCTACGAGCAGTACTTC	CASSQGAVSYEQYF
TRBV5-4	TRBD1	TRBJ1-2	.	TGTGCCAGCAGCTGGAAACAGGGGGGAGGCTACACCTTC	CASSWKQGGGYTF
TRBV7-2	TRBD2	TRBJ2-1	.	TGTGCCAGCATCATGGCGGGAGGGAGCCCGGGTGAGCAGTTCTTC	CASIMAGGSPGEQFF
TRBV19	TRBD1	TRBJ1-1	once	TGTGCCAGTAGTATAGCTCTATCAGGGGGCGAGGCTTTCTTT	CASSIALSGGEAFF
TRBV29-1	TRBD1	TRBJ2-3	.	TGCAGCTTTACAGGGGGCTGGAGAACAGATACGCAGTATTTT	CSFTGGWRTDTQYF
TRBV19	.	TRBJ1-5	.	TGTGCCAGTAACTCCTTGGAGGGTCAGCCCCAGCATTTT	CASNSLEGQPQHF
TRBV5-1	.	TRBJ2-3	.	TGCGCCAGCAGCGGGGGAGCTAGCGACACAGATACGCAGTATTTT	CASSGGASDTDTQYF
TRBV11-3	.	TRBJ2-1	.	TGTGCCAGCAGCTTCGGACTTTACAATGAGCAGTTCTTC	CASSFGLYNEQFF
TRBV5-1	.	TRBJ2-5	.	TGCGCCAGCAGCTTGCCGGGGGAGACCCAGTACTTC	CASSLPGETQYF
TRBV11-2	.	TRBJ1-4	.	TGTGCCAGCAGTTGGACTGAAAGTAATGAAAAACTGTTTTTT	CASSWTESNEKLFF
TRBV5-5	TRBD2	TRBJ2-2	few	TGTGCCAGCAGCTGGGACTACTCGAACACCGGGGAGCTGTTTTTT	CASSWDYSNTGELFF
TRBV7-3	.	TRBJ1-1	.	TGTGCCAGCAGCTTAACCGGGAACACTGAAGCTTTCTTT	CASSLTGNTEAFF
TRBV19	.	TRBJ2-7	.	TGTGCCAACTCAAGGGACTGGTCCTCCTACGAGCAGTACTTC	CANSRDWSSYEQYF
TRBV10-1	TRBD1	TRBJ2-3	.	TGCGCCAGCAGCCGGGACAGAGATACGCAGTATTTT	CASSRDRDTQYF
TRBV6-1	.	TRBJ1-4	.	TGTGCCAGCATGGGGGGAGGGGTAGGAGAAAAACTGTTTTTT	CASMGGGVGEKLFF
TRBV12-5	.	TRBJ2-5	.	TGTGCTAGTGGTTTATCCGCCCGGGTGGAGACCCAGTACTTC	CASGLSARVETQYF